This T cell receptor (beta chain) is from a study of blood T cells in healthy people across ages. Study as a whole: Capture by template switching was about one barcoded beta molecule per two T cells. Points from the study as a whole: No one knew whether donors had CMV, which possibly confounded expanded clonotype changes.

A second PCR of about 6 to 11 cycles used a sample-barcoded 5' primer and a J-beta primer mix. Each cDNA molecule carried a tag from a template-switch adaptor that contained 12 random nucleotides. Samples each returned at least 2.5 million CDR3-containing paired-end reads. TCRdb re-derived calls from the 5' RACE reads in MiXCR, one entry per CDR3 protein. The top ten clones hold about 20% of a sample with 1 million or so distinct CDR3 sequences, more than 35% of them seen once. This CDR3 is 19 amino acids long. Germline assignment: CDR1 DFQATT and CDR2 SNEGSKA (reference sequence). Trimming cost V 4 bases and J 4 bases; bases outside gene matches: 17. Ten or more counts support this clonotype. The antigen is unknown.

The sequencing input was blood. This clonotype was sampled from a woman aged 55-75 years in good health. This chain connects TRBV20-1 to TRBJ2-5, with 14 bases aligning to TRBD2. This CDR3 is CSATKGLAGELSGRETQYF. In DNA, the CDR3 is TGCAGTGCTACGAAGGGACTAGCGGGAGAGCTATCAGGGCGAGAGACCCAGTACTTC.